The entry below describes one T cell receptor (beta chain). No antigen is known for it. Base quality data are lacking; no much larger clone is found one base away. Looking up the germline V gene yields CDR1 SQVTM and CDR2 ANQGSEA. At the junction V is shortened by 5 bases and J by 4 bases, with 14 bases in between. There are 13 amino acids in the CDR3, from cysteine to phenylalanine inclusive. CDR3 DNA only is kept here, 39 bases in frame from base 1. This sample is drawn from a study of beta chain features in type 1 diabetes (dated by TCRdb to the late 2010s). In terms of the full investigation: Mean age, gender distribution, total cell number and subset yield did not differ between patients and healthy donors. Across all samples, about 110 million sorted cells were examined, and cell number per subset correlated strongly with RNA yield. The study compared the TCRB repertoires of sorted circulating CD4+ T cell subsets in recently diagnosed type 1 diabetes patients with those in matched healthy donors. Whereas all 28 donors provided naive and central memory subsets, regulatory and stem cell-like memory subsets were isolated from just 8 patients and about 8 healthy donors. Findings and caveats that apply to the study as a whole: Because small numbers of individuals were included in the HLA sub-analyses, any influence of HLA type on TCRB rearrangement was left unresolved. Sequencing cDNA rather than genomic DNA could over-represent highly expressing activated cells, although activation and CD3 levels did not differ between groups. At VDJ recombination sites, type 1 diabetes patients had fewer insertions and more deleted nucleotides, which implies abnormalities in thymic rearrangement. Type 1 diabetes patients showed a moderate but significant shortening of TCRB CDR3 length in all four CD4+ subsets. Shorter templates might be favored by PCR, yet because patient and control samples were amplified and corrected together, any such skew would affect both groups equally. Naive, central memory and regulatory TCRB repertoires appeared to be more similar among patients than among healthy donors.

All of the isolated RNA was reverse transcribed with the High Capacity cDNA Reverse Transcription Kit, so expressed TCRB transcripts were sequenced. Stem cell-like memory T cell samples underwent survey-depth immunoSEQ sequencing, averaging around 1 million total reads per sample. Sorted cells were lysed in RLT buffer and RNA was extracted with DNase-treated RNeasy Micro or Mini kits, depending on cell number. Each cell subset was processed on its own to prevent cross-contamination, while patient and healthy donor samples were processed together. The immunoSEQ multiplex PCR was used to amplify TCRB sequences from cDNA, yielding 87-bp fragments that span the CDR3 region. Sequencing of the amplicons was done on the Illumina HiSeq platform. As for the original processing: PCR bias was corrected computationally using synthetic template baselines, and reads within Hamming distance 2 were collapsed, with unmergeable singletons discarded. Reads were aligned against IMGT so that V, D and J genes, CDR3 length and insertions or deletions at six rearrangement sites could be assigned. Clonotype counts were normalized to sorted cell number within each subset before computing true diversity and Gini coefficients with the tcR R package. Repertoire sharing was quantified using the overlap coefficient calculated on TCRB nucleotide sequences. TCRdb holds this immuneACCESS table with in-frame rearrangements only. Some clones are missing; in checked studies, unresolved V genes explain under half, and the rest has no known cause. Clone size and the V and J calls come from that table; the DNA yielded D and trimming. This sample holds about 14,000 clones; approximately 64% were observed only once. Around 0.6% of the sample rests with the top ten.

Each donor gave one peripheral blood draw, averaging roughly 120 mL, which was collected into heparinised tubes. Naive, central memory, regulatory and stem cell-like memory CD4+ T cells were sorted on a BD FACSAria II using a panel including CD45RO, CCR7, CD25, CD127, CD95 and CD27. A purity above 95% was achieved for all sorted populations. PBMCs were isolated immediately by Lymphoprep density gradient centrifugation and stained directly without culture. Samples were stained and sorted in pairs, with one healthy donor and one patient per experiment, so that batch effects were minimized. Sequencing input: stem cell memory CD4+ T cells from blood. This specimen's cell subset or site label, per the study, means: stem cell-like memory CD4+ T cells. The source of this sequence is a woman aged 18-35 years with type 1 diabetes. The chain uses TRBV29-1 and TRBJ1-2; matching of 6 bases hints at TRBD1 as the D gene. In nucleotide form, the sequence is TGCAGCGTTTTCCGGGACACCAGCTATGGCTACACCTTC. Translated, this is CSVFRDTSYGYTF.